This passage covers 5 T cell receptor beta chains from one sample sequenced in a study of T-cell memory formation after mild COVID-19. TCRdb processed the 5' RACE reads anew with MiXCR; each CDR3 protein has one entry. The table has about 390,000 distinct CDR3 sequences, more than 20% seen once; the top ten hold approximately 12%. Sequenced material: PBMCs or a T cell subset sorted from them (not recorded which). The receptor source for this set is an adult woman who had mild COVID-19 (a few samples of this study predate the infection). Cell type and time point are not known.

This clonotype has only a few counts. The CDR3 sequence: CASSLVGGSDTGELFF. The CDR3 nucleotides are TGTGCCAGCAGCTTGGTCGGGGGGTCTGACACCGGGGAGCTGTTTTTT. This chain uses TRBV5-5 with TRBJ2-2; 7 nucleotides match TRBD2. The ends lost 0 bases at V and 3 bases at J; junction bases unmatched: 5. Germline CDR1 SGHKS, CDR2 YYEKEE (reference sequence). The CDR3 runs 16 residues. The full variable domain, in which reference TRBV5-5 and TRBJ2-2 provide the parts outside the CDR3, is DAGVTQSPTHLIKTRGQQVTLRCSPISGHKSVSWYQQVLGQGPQFIFQYYEKEERGRGNFPDRFSARQFPNYSSELNVNALLLGDSALYLCASSLVGGSDTGELFFGEGSRLTVL.

This clonotype came up many times. The chain uses TRBV21-1 and TRBJ2-7; no DNA check was done on the table's D call, TRBD1. TRBV21-1 is a documented pseudogene. This CDR3 comprises 16 residues. CDR3 protein: CASSKAGVLGRSEQYF. The CDR3 bases are TGTGCCAGCAGCAAAGCCGGGGTTTTGGGGCGAAGCGAGCAGTACTTC.

This clonotype was seen repeatedly, ten times or more. The chain combines TRBV5-1 with TRBJ2-3; D perhaps matches TRBD2 (6 bases). Per germline, CDR1 SGHRS and CDR2 YFSETQ. CDR3 size: 14 residues. Trimming shortened V by 6 bases and J by 5 bases, and 16 bases separated the two germline ends. The CDR3 nucleotides read TGCGCCAGCACCCTAACAGCGGGCGGAGATACGCAGTATTTT. As protein: CASTLTAGGDTQYF.

This clonotype was detected only a few times. The chain has TRBV11-2 and TRBJ2-2; D might be TRBD1 (6 bases). Germline V gene data show CDR1 as SGHAT and CDR2 as FQNNGV. Between the trimmed V and J ends, which lost 8 bases and 4 bases, there was a span of 17 bases. The CDR3 totals 15 residues. CDR3 sequence reads: CASATGLRSTGELFF. The DNA for the CDR3 is TGTGCCAGCGCAACAGGGCTCCGGTCCACCGGGGAGCTGTTTTTT.

The J gene is TRBJ2-1, the V gene TRBV5-1, with 9 bases matching TRBD2. The germline V gene has CDR1 SGHRS and CDR2 YFSETQ. The V gene end was trimmed by 2 bases and the J gene end by 0 bases; junction bases not matched to a gene: 9. The CDR3 sequence is 18 residues long. This CDR3 reads CASSFGGLSGSSYNEQFF. The CDR3 region has the DNA TGCGCCAGCAGCTTCGGAGGGCTTAGCGGGAGCTCCTACAATGAGCAGTTCTTC.